The source of this T cell receptor beta chain is a study of cytomegalovirus exposure and HLA in healthy donors. The PCR contained 60 Vbeta and 13 Jbeta primers. Assay: immunoSEQ multiplex PCR; the TCRdb copy retains only in-frame clones and omits some. This sample has about 120,000 clones, with 70% to 85% found just once. After removal of 0 bases from V and 4 bases from J, the junction contained 9 bases not matched to a gene. The CDR3 spans 17 residues. Germline V gene data show CDR1 as MGHRA and CDR2 as YSYEKL. Sequencing used PBMCs. The chain couples TRBV4-1 to TRBJ2-5, with 9 positions matching TRBD2. This receptor was identified in a man aged 45-65 years in good health and CMV-seropositive. CDR3 loop: CASSQEEGAGGRETQYF. CDR3 DNA: TGCGCCAGCAGCCAAGAGGAGGGAGCGGGGGGTAGAGAGACCCAGTACTTC.